Only one count was recorded for the clone carrying this TCR beta chain. The data originate from a study of blood T cell repertoires in COVID-19. The method was immunoSEQ multiplex PCR; TCRdb's version includes in-frame clones alone and lacks a portion of them. The data contain about 59,000 clones, about 84% of them singletons. Looked up from germline, CDR1 is SNHLY and CDR2 is FYNNEI. The CDR3 has 15 amino acids. The V end lost 1 base, the J end lost 1 base, and 9 bases lay between the germline ends. The chain uses TRBV2 and TRBJ2-3, with D possibly TRBD1 on 6 matching bases. The receptor was derived from a man aged 60 to 69 with acute or convalescent COVID-19. The source material was peripheral blood. The CDR3, as DNA: TGTGCCAGCAGTGAAGTTGGGGGCCGCACAGATACGCAGTATTTT. Amino acids: CASSEVGGRTDTQYF.